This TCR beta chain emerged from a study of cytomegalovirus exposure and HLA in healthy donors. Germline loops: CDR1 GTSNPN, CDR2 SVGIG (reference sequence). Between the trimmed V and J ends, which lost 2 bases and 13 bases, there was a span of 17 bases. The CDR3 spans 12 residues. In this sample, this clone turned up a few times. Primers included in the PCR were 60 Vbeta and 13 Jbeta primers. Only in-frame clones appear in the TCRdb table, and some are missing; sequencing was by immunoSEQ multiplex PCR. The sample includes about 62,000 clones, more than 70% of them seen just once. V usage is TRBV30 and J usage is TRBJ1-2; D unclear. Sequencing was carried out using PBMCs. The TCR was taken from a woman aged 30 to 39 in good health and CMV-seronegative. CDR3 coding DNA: TGTGCCTGGAGTCCCGGGGTTATGGCTTTCACCTTC. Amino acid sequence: CAWSPGVMAFTF.